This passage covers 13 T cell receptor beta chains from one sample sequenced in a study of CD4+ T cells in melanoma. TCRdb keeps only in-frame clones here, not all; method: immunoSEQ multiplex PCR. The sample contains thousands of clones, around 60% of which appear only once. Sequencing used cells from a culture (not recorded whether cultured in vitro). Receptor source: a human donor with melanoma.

CDR3 DNA: TGTGCCAGCAGCTTAGCGCAGACAGAAGCTTTCTTT. Amino acid sequence: CASSLAQTEAFF. This chain joins TRBV7-8 and TRBJ1-1; no definite D call. The V gene lost 0 bases and the J gene lost 8 bases, with 7 bases spanning the gap. From germline, CDR1 is SGHVS and CDR2 FQNEAQ. There are 12 residues in the CDR3.

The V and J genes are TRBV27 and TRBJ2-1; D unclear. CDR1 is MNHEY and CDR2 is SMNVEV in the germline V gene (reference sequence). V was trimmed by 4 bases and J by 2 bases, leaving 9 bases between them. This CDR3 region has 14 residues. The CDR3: CASSSPNTYNEQFF. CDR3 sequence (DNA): TGTGCCAGCAGTTCCCCAAACACCTACAATGAGCAGTTCTTC.

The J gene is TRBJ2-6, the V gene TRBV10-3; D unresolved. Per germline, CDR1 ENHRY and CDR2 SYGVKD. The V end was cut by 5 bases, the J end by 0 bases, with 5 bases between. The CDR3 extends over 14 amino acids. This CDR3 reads CAISLYSGANVLTF. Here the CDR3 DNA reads TGTGCCATCAGTTTGTACTCTGGGGCCAACGTCCTGACTTTC.

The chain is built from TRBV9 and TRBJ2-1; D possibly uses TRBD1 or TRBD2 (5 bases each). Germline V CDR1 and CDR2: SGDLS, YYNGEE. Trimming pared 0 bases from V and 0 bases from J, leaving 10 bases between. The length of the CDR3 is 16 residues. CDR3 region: CASSVEKGSSYNEQFF. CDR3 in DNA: TGTGCCAGCAGCGTAGAAAAGGGGAGCTCCTACAATGAGCAGTTCTTC.

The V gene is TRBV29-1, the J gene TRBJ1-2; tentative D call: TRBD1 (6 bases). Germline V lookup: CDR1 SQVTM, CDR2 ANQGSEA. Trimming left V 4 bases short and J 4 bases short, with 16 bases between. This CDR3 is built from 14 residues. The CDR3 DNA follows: TGCAGCGTTGTGGCGGCAGGGGTGGGCTATGGCTACACCTTC. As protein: CSVVAAGVGYGYTF.

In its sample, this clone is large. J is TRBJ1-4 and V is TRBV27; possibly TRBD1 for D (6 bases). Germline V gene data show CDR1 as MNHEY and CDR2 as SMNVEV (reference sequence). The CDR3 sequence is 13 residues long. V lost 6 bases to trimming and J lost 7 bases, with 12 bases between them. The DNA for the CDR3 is TGTGCCAGCAGCTTTACAGGGTTTGAAAAACTGTTTTTT. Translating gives CASSFTGFEKLFF.

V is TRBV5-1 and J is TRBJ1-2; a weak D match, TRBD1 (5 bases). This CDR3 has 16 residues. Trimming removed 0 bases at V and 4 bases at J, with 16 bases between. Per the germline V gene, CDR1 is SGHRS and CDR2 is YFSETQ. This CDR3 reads CASSLGPGADSYGYTF. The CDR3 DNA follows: TGCGCCAGCAGCTTGGGGCCCGGGGCGGATTCCTATGGCTACACCTTC.

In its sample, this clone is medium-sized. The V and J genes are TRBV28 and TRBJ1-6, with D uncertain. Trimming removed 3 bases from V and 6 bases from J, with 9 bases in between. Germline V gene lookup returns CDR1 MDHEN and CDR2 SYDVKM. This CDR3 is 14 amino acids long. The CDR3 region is CASSLWRANSPLHF. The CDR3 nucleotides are TGTGCCAGCAGTTTGTGGCGGGCTAATTCACCCCTCCACTTT.

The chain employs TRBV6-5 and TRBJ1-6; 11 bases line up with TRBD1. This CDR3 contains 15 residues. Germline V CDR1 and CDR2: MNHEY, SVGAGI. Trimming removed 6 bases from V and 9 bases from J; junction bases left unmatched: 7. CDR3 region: CASREGTGGISPLHF. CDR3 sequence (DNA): TGTGCCAGCAGGGAGGGGACAGGGGGTATTTCACCCCTCCACTTT.

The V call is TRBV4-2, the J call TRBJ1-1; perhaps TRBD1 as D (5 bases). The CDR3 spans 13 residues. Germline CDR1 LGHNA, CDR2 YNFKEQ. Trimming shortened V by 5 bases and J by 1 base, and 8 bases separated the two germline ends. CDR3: CASSGHRNTEAFF. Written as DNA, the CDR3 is TGTGCCAGCAGCGGACACCGGAACACTGAAGCTTTCTTT.

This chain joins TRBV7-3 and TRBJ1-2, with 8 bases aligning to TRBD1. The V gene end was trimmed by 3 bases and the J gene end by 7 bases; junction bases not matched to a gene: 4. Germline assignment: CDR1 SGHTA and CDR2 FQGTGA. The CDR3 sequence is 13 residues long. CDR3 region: CASSFGQGSGYTF. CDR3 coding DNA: TGTGCCAGCAGCTTCGGACAGGGTAGTGGCTACACCTTC.

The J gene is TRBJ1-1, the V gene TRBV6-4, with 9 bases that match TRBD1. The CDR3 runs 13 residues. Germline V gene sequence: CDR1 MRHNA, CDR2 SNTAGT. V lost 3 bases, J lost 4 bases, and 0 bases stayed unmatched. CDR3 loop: CASSEGQGTEAFF. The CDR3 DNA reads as TGTGCCAGCAGTGAGGGACAGGGCACTGAAGCTTTCTTT.

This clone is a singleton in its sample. The DNA of the CDR3 is TGTGCCAGCAGCTTACCCTTCAGGGGGGGTACAGATACGCAGTATTTT. It translates to CASSLPFRGGTDTQYF. The chain carries TRBV7-9 and TRBJ2-3, with D perhaps TRBD1 or TRBD2 (7 bases each). The CDR3 contains 16 residues. In germline, CDR1 is SEHNR, CDR2 FQNEAQ (reference sequence). Trimming removed 2 bases from V and 3 bases from J, with 15 bases in between.